This T cell receptor beta chain was observed in a study of identical twins. TCRdb reanalysed the 5' RACE reads using MiXCR and keeps one entry per CDR3 protein. This table has about 790,000 distinct CDR3 sequences, 15% to 20% appearing once. Only a few counts were recorded for this clonotype. The CDR3 loop spans 15 amino acids. V lost 5 bases and J lost 4; bases outside the gene matches: 5. Germline lookup yields CDR1 SGDLS and CDR2 YYNGEE. The sample was also linked to a second study, of T cells expressing NK-cell markers.

The sample taken for sequencing was PBMCs. The chain carries TRBV9 and TRBJ2-2; 10 nucleotides match TRBD2. The source is a woman younger than 35 in good health. The CDR3, as DNA: TGTGCCAGCAGGGATAGCGGGGGGACCACCGGGGAGCTGTTTTTT. It is translated as CASRDSGGTTGELFF.